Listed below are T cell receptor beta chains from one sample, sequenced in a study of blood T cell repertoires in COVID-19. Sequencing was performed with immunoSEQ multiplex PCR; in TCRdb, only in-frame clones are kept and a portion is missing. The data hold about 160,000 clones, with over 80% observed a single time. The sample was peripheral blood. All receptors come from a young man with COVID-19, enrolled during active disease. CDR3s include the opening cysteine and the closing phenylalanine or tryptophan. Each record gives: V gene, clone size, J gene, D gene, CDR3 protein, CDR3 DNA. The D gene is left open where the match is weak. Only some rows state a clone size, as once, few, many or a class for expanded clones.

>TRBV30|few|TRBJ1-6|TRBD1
CAVGQGINSPLHF
TGTGCCGTTGGACAGGGGATTAATTCACCCCTCCACTTT
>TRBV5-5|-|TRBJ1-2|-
CASSLYLLQSYGYTF
TGTGCCAGCAGCTTGTATTTATTACAATCTTATGGCTACACCTTC
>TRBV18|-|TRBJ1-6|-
CASSTGQNYNSPLHF
TGTGCCAGCTCAACCGGACAGAACTATAATTCACCCCTCCACTTT
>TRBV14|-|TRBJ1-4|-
CASSQDHRRNEKLFF
TGTGCCAGCAGCCAAGATCACAGGCGTAATGAAAAACTGTTTTTT
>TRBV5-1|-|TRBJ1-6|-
CASSLAGNSPLHF
TGCGCCAGCAGCTTGGCCGGTAATTCACCCCTCCACTTT
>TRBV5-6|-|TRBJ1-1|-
CASSSRDTEAFF
TGTGCCAGCAGTTCTCGGGACACTGAAGCTTTCTTT
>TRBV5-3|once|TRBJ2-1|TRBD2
CARSQTTSGKPTLYNEQFF
TGTGCCAGAAGCCAAACGACTAGCGGGAAACCTACTCTCTACAATGAGCAGTTCTTC
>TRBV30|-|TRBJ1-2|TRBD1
CAWSTYLTDRGIYRDGYTF
TGTGCCTGGAGTACCTATCTAACAGACAGGGGGATTTATCGAGATGGCTACACCTTC
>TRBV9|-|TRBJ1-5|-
CASSPESGDQPQHF
TGTGCCAGCAGCCCAGAGAGCGGGGATCAGCCCCAGCATTTT
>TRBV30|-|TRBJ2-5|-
CAWSVFIRVGRETQYF
TGTGCCTGGAGTGTGTTTATAAGGGTGGGGAGAGAGACCCAGTACTTC
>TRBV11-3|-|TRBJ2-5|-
CASRFGRAPPETQYF
TGTGCCAGCAGATTCGGCAGGGCCCCCCCGGAGACCCAGTACTTC
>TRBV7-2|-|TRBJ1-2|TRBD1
CASSLEVDRGGYTF
TGTGCCAGCAGCTTAGAGGTGGACAGGGGCGGCTACACCTTC
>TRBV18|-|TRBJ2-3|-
CASSPPRVGSTDTQYF
TGTGCCAGCTCACCACCGAGGGTGGGGTCCACAGATACGCAGTATTTT
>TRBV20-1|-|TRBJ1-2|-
CSASDGYGYTF
TGCAGTGCTAGTGACGGCTATGGCTACACCTTC
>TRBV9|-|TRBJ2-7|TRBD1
CASSARDSTSYEQYF
TGTGCCAGCAGCGCCCGGGACAGTACCTCCTACGAGCAGTACTTC
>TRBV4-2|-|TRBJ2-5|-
CASSLGGQETQYF
TGTGCCAGCAGCCTTGGCGGCCAAGAGACCCAGTACTTC
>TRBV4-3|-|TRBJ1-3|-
CASSQDYTGKLNTIYF
TGCGCCAGCAGCCAAGATTACACAGGGAAGTTAAACACCATATATTTT
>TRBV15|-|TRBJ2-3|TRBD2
CATSRETAGRADTQYF
TGTGCCACCAGCAGAGAAACAGCGGGAAGGGCAGATACGCAGTATTTT
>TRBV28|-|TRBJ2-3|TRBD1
CASSRDHRGTVTDTQYF
TGTGCCAGCAGTCGGGACCACAGGGGAACTGTTACAGATACGCAGTATTTT
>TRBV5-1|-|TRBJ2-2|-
CASSKEAANTGELFF
TGCGCCAGCAGTAAGGAGGCAGCGAACACCGGGGAGCTGTTTTTT
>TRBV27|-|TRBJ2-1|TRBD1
CASSRPTGVGSYNEQFF
TGTGCCAGCAGTCGCCCGACAGGGGTCGGCTCCTACAATGAGCAGTTCTTC
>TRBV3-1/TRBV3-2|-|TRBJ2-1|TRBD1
CASSQDPNRGVIWEQFF
TGTGCCAGCAGCCAAGATCCAAACAGGGGGGTAATCTGGGAGCAGTTCTTC
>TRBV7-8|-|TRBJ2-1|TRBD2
CASSLGASGANEQFF
TGTGCCAGCAGCTTAGGGGCTAGCGGGGCCAATGAGCAGTTCTTC
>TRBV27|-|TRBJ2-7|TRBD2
CAGRTSGGYEQYF
TGTGCCGGACGGACTAGCGGGGGCTACGAGCAGTACTTC
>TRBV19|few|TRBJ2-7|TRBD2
CASSIPGLADYEQYF
TGTGCCAGTAGTATACCGGGACTAGCGGATTACGAGCAGTACTTC
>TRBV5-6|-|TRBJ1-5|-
CASSLNAVSNQPQHF
TGTGCCAGCAGCCTCAACGCGGTTAGCAATCAGCCCCAGCATTTT
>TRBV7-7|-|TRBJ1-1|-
CASSLTGNTEAFF
TGTGCCAGCAGCCTAACAGGGAACACTGAAGCTTTCTTT
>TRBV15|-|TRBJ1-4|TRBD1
CATSRGTGDVEKLFF
TGTGCCACCAGCAGAGGGACAGGGGATGTTGAAAAACTGTTTTTT
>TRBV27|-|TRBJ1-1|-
CASSPRQTNTEAFF
TGTGCCAGCAGTCCGCGACAGACAAACACTGAAGCTTTCTTT
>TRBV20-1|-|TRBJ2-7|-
CSASPSGPFYEQYF
TGCAGTGCTAGTCCCAGCGGTCCTTTCTACGAGCAGTACTTC
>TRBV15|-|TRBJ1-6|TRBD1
CATSSPTGGNSPLHF
TGTGCCACCAGCAGCCCGACAGGGGGTAATTCACCCCTCCACTTT
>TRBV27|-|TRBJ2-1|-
CASSPRDFLVEQFF
TGTGCCAGCAGTCCACGGGACTTCCTCGTGGAGCAGTTCTTC
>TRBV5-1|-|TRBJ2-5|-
CASSPGGGEETQYF
TGCGCCAGCAGCCCCGGAGGAGGGGAAGAGACCCAGTACTTC